The 9 T cell receptor beta chains below all came from one sample that was sequenced in a study of blood T cell repertoires in COVID-19. Clones were sequenced by immunoSEQ multiplex PCR, and TCRdb holds only the in-frame ones, with some missing. In the table there are about 65,000 clones, roughly four fifths of which are singletons. Material: peripheral blood. The receptor source for this set is a man of 80 years or more with acute or convalescent COVID-19.

The genes are TRBV6-5 and TRBJ2-7; possibly TRBD1 for D (5 bases). This CDR3 spans 14 amino acids. CDR1 and CDR2 (germline): MNHEY, SVGAGI. V dropped 0 bases and J dropped 1 base, with 7 bases sitting between them. CDR3 nucleotide sequence: TGTGCCAGCAGTTACTCGGGGCTTTCCTACGAGCAGTACTTC. Its translation is CASSYSGLSYEQYF.

This clone was observed once. The chain combines TRBV5-8 with TRBJ1-4; 8 nucleotides agree with TRBD1. The CDR3 has 15 residues. The V gene end was trimmed by 2 bases and the J gene end by 3 bases; junction bases not matched to a gene: 3. CDR1 is SGHTS, CDR2 YDEGEE, per germline. The DNA of the CDR3 is TGTGCCAGCAGCTTAGACAGGGGATCTAATGAAAAACTGTTTTTT. Residues: CASSLDRGSNEKLFF.

The chain carries TRBV6-2 or TRBV6-3 and TRBJ2-7; D uncertain. This CDR3 is 12 amino acids long. CDR1 is MNHEY and CDR2 is SVGEGT in the germline V gene. V was shortened by 4 bases and J by 6 bases, with 10 bases between the two germline ends. The CDR3: CASSWPWSEQYF. The CDR3 bases are TGTGCCAGCAGTTGGCCCTGGAGCGAGCAGTACTTC.

The sample holds one count of this clone. The chain is built from TRBV3-1 (or the pseudogene TRBV3-2) and TRBJ1-2; no definite D call. The V gene lost 4 bases and the J gene lost 5 bases, with 14 bases spanning the gap. This CDR3 has 14 residues. CDR1 and CDR2 from the germline V gene are LGHDT and YNNKEL (reference sequence). The CDR3 DNA reads as TGTGCCAGCAGCCGGCCGGAGGCCGCGTATGGCTACACCTTC. This translates into CASSRPEAAYGYTF.

The chain has TRBV18 and TRBJ2-1; TRBD2 is a possible D gene (6 bases). The CDR3 has 12 amino acids. Trimming removed 5 bases at V and 4 bases at J, with 6 bases between. Germline CDR1 KGHSH, CDR2 LQKENI. The CDR3 region is CASSAGYNEQFF. For the CDR3, the DNA is TGTGCCAGCTCAGCGGGATACAATGAGCAGTTCTTC.

This clone was picked up a small number of times. The V call is TRBV3-1 (or the pseudogene TRBV3-2), the J call TRBJ2-2, with a weak D call TRBD2 (5 bases). Between the trimmed V and J ends, which lost 2 bases and 6 bases, there was a span of 10 bases. This CDR3 contains 14 residues. CDR1 LGHDT and CDR2 YNNKEL come from the germline V gene (reference sequence). The CDR3 region is CASSQLGRAGELFF. As DNA, the CDR3 is TGTGCCAGCAGCCAATTAGGGAGAGCCGGGGAGCTGTTTTTT.

This chain connects TRBV9 to TRBJ1-1; TRBD1 aligns across 9 bases. Germline lookup yields CDR1 SGDLS and CDR2 YYNGEE. After removal of 0 bases from V and 5 bases from J, the junction contained 8 bases not matched to a gene. This CDR3 contains 16 residues. CDR3 DNA: TGTGCCAGCAGCGTAGGGGACAGGGTAAGGGGTACTGAAGCTTTCTTT. Translation: CASSVGDRVRGTEAFF.

This clone has just a few counts. This chain uses TRBV19 with TRBJ2-3; 9 bases are a match to TRBD2. The CDR3 contains 14 residues. Per germline, CDR1 LNHDA and CDR2 SQIVND (reference sequence). V shed 7 bases, J shed 2 bases, and the junction held 4 bases outside the gene matches. For the CDR3, the DNA is TGTGCCAGTACGCTAGCGGGGAACACAGATACGCAGTATTTT. Translating it yields CASTLAGNTDTQYF. The variable domain in full, with the rest retrieved from reference TRBV19 and TRBJ2-3, is DGGITQSPKYLFRKEGQNVTLSCEQNLNHDAMYWYRQDPGQGLRLIYYSQIVNDFQKGDIAEGYSVSREKKESFPLTVTSAQKNPTAFYLCASTLAGNTDTQYFGPGTRLTVL.

The rearrangement links TRBV10-3 to TRBJ1-4; possibly TRBD1 for D (6 bases). Trimming took off 4 bases at V and 3 bases at J, with 15 bases between the two ends. There are 16 residues in the CDR3. Looked up from germline, CDR1 is ENHRY and CDR2 is SYGVKD. CDR3 loop: CAISAGSGVANEKLFF. CDR3 nucleotide sequence: TGTGCCATCAGTGCGGGTTCAGGGGTAGCTAATGAAAAACTGTTTTTT.